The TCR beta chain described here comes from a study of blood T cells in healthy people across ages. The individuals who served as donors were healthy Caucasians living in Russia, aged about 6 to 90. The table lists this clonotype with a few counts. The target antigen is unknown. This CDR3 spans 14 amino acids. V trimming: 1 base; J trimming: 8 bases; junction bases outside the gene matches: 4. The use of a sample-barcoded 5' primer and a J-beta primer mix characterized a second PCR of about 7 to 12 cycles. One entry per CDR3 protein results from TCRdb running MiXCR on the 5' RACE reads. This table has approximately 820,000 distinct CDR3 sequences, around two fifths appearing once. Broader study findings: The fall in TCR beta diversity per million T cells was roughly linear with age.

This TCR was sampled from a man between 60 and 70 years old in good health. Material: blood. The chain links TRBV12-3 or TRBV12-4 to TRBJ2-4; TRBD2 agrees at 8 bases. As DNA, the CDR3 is TGTGCCAGCAGTTTAGGACTAGCGTCCGACATTCAGTACTTC. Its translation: CASSLGLASDIQYF.